This entry features one TCR beta chain sequence. The antigen remains unidentified. The PCR contained 60 Vbeta and 13 Jbeta primers. Method: immunoSEQ multiplex PCR; TCRdb's copy keeps in-frame clones and lacks some. The data contain some 110,000 clones, around 75% of them singletons. This entry belongs to a study of cytomegalovirus exposure and HLA in healthy donors. Study results and limitations: Later genetic work tied a missense DCLRE1C variant to beta-chain V and J trimming.

Donors showed nominal health when sampled, although they likely had unrecorded immune exposures. The CDR3 has 14 amino acids. The ends were cut back, 2 bases at V and 5 bases at J, with 11 bases in the middle. The germline CDR1 and CDR2 sequences are SGHNT and YYREEE (reference sequence). The gene calls are TRBV5-4 and TRBJ2-1; D perhaps matches TRBD1 (5 bases). The source material was PBMCs. The clonotype originates from a woman younger than 45 in good health and CMV-seronegative. CDR3 sequence: CASSLYQGDNEQFF. CDR3 in DNA: TGTGCCAGCAGCTTATACCAGGGTGACAATGAGCAGTTCTTC.